Each of the 27 T cell receptor beta chains below was sequenced from the same sample in a study of cytomegalovirus exposure and HLA in healthy donors. Primers: 60 Vbeta forward and 13 Jbeta reverse. The method was immunoSEQ multiplex PCR; TCRdb's version includes in-frame clones alone and lacks a portion of them. The sample consists of about 140,000 clones, about three quarters of them appearing once. The sequenced material came from PBMCs. These receptors all come from a man between 45 and 60 years old in good health and CMV-seropositive.

This chain uses TRBV11-3 with TRBJ2-2; 8 bases are a match to TRBD1. This CDR3 contains 15 residues. Germline CDR1 and CDR2: SGHNT and YENEEA. Losses at the gene ends were 3 bases for V and 5 bases for J; bases not matched to a gene: 5. CDR3: CASSFTQGATGELFF. In DNA, the CDR3 is TGTGCCAGCAGCTTTACCCAGGGGGCGACCGGGGAGCTGTTTTTT.

The chain links TRBV11-2 to TRBJ2-7; D is ambiguous. Trimming took off 5 bases at V and 3 bases at J, with 14 bases between the two ends. Germline V gene lookup returns CDR1 SGHAT and CDR2 FQNNGV. The CDR3 covers 14 residues. The CDR3 loop reads CASSQTAADYEQYF. The CDR3 coding sequence is TGTGCCAGCAGCCAAACAGCCGCCGACTACGAGCAGTACTTC.

This clone has a count of ten or more. The chain employs TRBV19 and TRBJ2-7; TRBD2 matches at 9 bases. This CDR3 is built from 14 residues. The ends lost 5 bases at V and 5 bases at J; junction bases unmatched: 7. Germline V CDR1 and CDR2: LNHDA, SQIVND (reference sequence). The CDR3 region is CASSLAGRAHEQYF. CDR3 DNA: TGTGCCAGTAGTCTAGCGGGGAGAGCCCACGAGCAGTACTTC.

This clone was counted a few times. The gene calls are TRBV5-4 and TRBJ1-2; 8 nucleotides match TRBD1. CDR1 is SGHNT and CDR2 is YYREEE in the germline V gene (reference sequence). The CDR3 covers 15 residues. The junction had 11 bases not matched to a gene; V was cut back by 3 bases and J by 7 bases. CDR3 sequence: CASSSDPGQGIGYTF. The CDR3 coding sequence is TGTGCCAGCAGCTCGGACCCCGGACAGGGAATTGGCTACACCTTC.

The chain couples TRBV18 to TRBJ1-1; weak D call: TRBD1 (6 bases). Germline lookup yields CDR1 KGHSH and CDR2 LQKENI. The CDR3 has 14 amino acids. Trimming removed 2 bases at V and 3 bases at J, with 10 bases between. The CDR3, as DNA: TGTGCCAGCTCACCAATAGGGGGGGACACTGAAGCTTTCTTT. It is translated as CASSPIGGDTEAFF.

V is TRBV7-9 and J is TRBJ2-7; D not certain. CDR1 and CDR2 from the germline V gene are SEHNR and FQNEAQ (reference sequence). V was cut by 0 bases and J by 2 bases, with 8 bases left in between. The CDR3 runs to 14 residues. The CDR3 sequence: CASSLARETYEQYF. The CDR3 nucleotides are TGTGCCAGCAGCTTAGCGCGTGAAACCTACGAGCAGTACTTC.

This sequence joins TRBV6-6 and TRBJ1-1; perhaps TRBD1 as D (6 bases). This CDR3 has 14 amino acids. V lost 5 bases and J 0 bases, leaving 10 bases between the germline ends. The V gene's germline CDR1 is MNHNY and CDR2 SVGAGI (reference sequence). The CDR3 sequence is CASSPDRLNTEAFF. As DNA, the CDR3 is TGTGCCAGCAGTCCCGACAGGCTGAACACTGAAGCTTTCTTT.

The gene calls are TRBV19 and TRBJ1-2; maybe TRBD1 (6 bases). V dropped 4 bases and J dropped 6 bases, with 12 bases sitting between them. This CDR3 is 13 amino acids long. CDR1 LNHDA and CDR2 SQIVND come from the germline V gene (reference sequence). In nucleotides, the CDR3 is TGTGCCAGTAGTAGATACCAGGGGAATGGCTACACCTTC. This gives the protein CASSRYQGNGYTF.

The chain employs TRBV7-9 and TRBJ1-1; D might be TRBD1 (6 bases). V lost 3 bases, J lost 1 base, and 9 bases lay in between. Germline CDR1 reads SEHNR; CDR2 reads FQNEAQ (reference sequence). This CDR3 comprises 14 residues. The CDR3 region has the DNA TGTGCCAGCAGCTTGAGGGGGACGAACACTGAAGCTTTCTTT. Its translation is CASSLRGTNTEAFF.

This chain connects TRBV29-1 to TRBJ1-1, with D possibly being TRBD1 (5 bases). This CDR3 region has 13 residues. Between the trimmed V and J ends, which lost 5 bases and 5 bases, there was a span of 15 bases. Germline CDR1 and CDR2: SQVTM and ANQGSEA. Written as DNA, the CDR3 is TGCAGCGTTATAGGAAATCAGGGAACTGAAGCTTTCTTT. Translation: CSVIGNQGTEAFF.

The genes are TRBV18 and TRBJ1-1; 8 bases are shared with TRBD1. This CDR3 spans 15 amino acids. Per the germline V gene, CDR1 is KGHSH and CDR2 is LQKENI. The V segment lost 0 bases and the J segment 3 bases; nucleotides outside the gene matches: 3. The CDR3 DNA sequence: TGTGCCAGCTCACCACCACAGGGGGGATACACTGAAGCTTTCTTT. The encoded protein is CASSPPQGGYTEAFF.

The chain employs TRBV28 and TRBJ2-7, with TRBD2 identical over 8 bases. With 4 bases clipped from V and 5 bases from J, the junction kept 13 bases outside the gene matches. CDR1 MDHEN and CDR2 SYDVKM come from the germline V gene. The length of the CDR3 is 16 residues. The CDR3 coding sequence is TGTGCCAGCAGTTCCCTTCATAAGCGGGAGATCGACGAGCAGTACTTC. Translating it yields CASSSLHKREIDEQYF.

The chain uses TRBV19 and TRBJ1-1, with TRBD1 matching 9 bases. The CDR3 has 12 amino acids. Trimming took 9 bases from V and 3 from J; bases not matched to a gene: 2. In germline, CDR1 is LNHDA, CDR2 SQIVND (reference sequence). As DNA, the CDR3 is TGTGCCAGCCGGGACAGGGACACTGAAGCTTTCTTT. It yields the protein CASRDRDTEAFF.

The chain couples TRBV6-5 to TRBJ1-1; D is ambiguous. From germline, CDR1 is MNHEY and CDR2 SVGAGI. This CDR3 contains 15 residues. Trimming took 4 bases from V and 4 from J, leaving 16 bases between them. CDR3 protein: CASSSRGNTGTEAFF. The CDR3 DNA sequence: TGTGCCAGCAGTTCCCGAGGGAATACGGGCACTGAAGCTTTCTTT.

The chain combines TRBV6-4 with TRBJ1-5, with unresolved D. The CDR3 totals 14 residues. Trimming stripped 2 bases from V and 0 bases from J, with 5 bases between. Germline CDR1 and CDR2: MRHNA and SNTAGT. The CDR3 nucleotides are TGTGCCAGCAGTGACGGAGATAGCAATCAGCCCCAGCATTTT. It codes for CASSDGDSNQPQHF.

This rearrangement joins TRBV7-9 to TRBJ1-1; tentatively, D is TRBD1 (5 bases). Germline V lookup: CDR1 SEHNR, CDR2 FQNEAQ (reference sequence). There are 13 residues in the CDR3. Trimming pared 4 bases from V and 1 base from J, leaving 7 bases between. The CDR3 protein is CASSSQENTEAFF. In DNA form, the CDR3 reads TGTGCCAGCAGCTCACAGGAGAACACTGAAGCTTTCTTT.

This sequence joins TRBV7-9 and TRBJ2-7, with TRBD1 matching over 9 bases. V was clipped by 5 bases and J by 6 bases; unmatched bases: 2. The germline V gene has CDR1 SEHNR and CDR2 FQNEAQ (reference sequence). The CDR3 consists of 12 residues. The CDR3 sequence is CASSRGQGEQYF. In nucleotides, the CDR3 is TGTGCCAGCAGCAGGGGACAGGGCGAGCAGTACTTC.

The chain uses TRBV11-1 and TRBJ2-5, with 12 bases matching TRBD2. J gave up 1 base and V 1 base, and 1 base lay outside the gene matches. Germline-derived CDR1 and CDR2 are SGHAT and FQDESV (reference sequence). This CDR3 is built from 16 residues. The CDR3 here is CASSLGGLAGQETQYF. CDR3 DNA: TGTGCCAGCAGCTTAGGGGGACTAGCGGGCCAAGAGACCCAGTACTTC. Together with reference TRBV11-1 and TRBJ2-5, the CDR3 gives the full variable domain: EAEVAQSPRYKITEKSQAVAFWCDPISGHATLYWYRQILGQGPELLVQFQDESVVDDSQLPKDRFSAERLKGVDSTLKIQPAELGDSAMYLCASSLGGLAGQETQYFGPGTRLLVL.

The V call is TRBV7-8, the J call TRBJ2-5; 8 bases line up with TRBD2. With 5 bases clipped from V and 7 bases from J, the junction kept 9 bases outside the gene matches. The germline V gene encodes CDR1 SGHVS and CDR2 FQNEAQ. The CDR3 consists of 14 residues. CDR3: CASSPGGGLGTQYF. For the CDR3, the DNA is TGTGCCAGCAGCCCCGGGGGGGGACTCGGGACCCAGTACTTC.

The V and J genes are TRBV2 and TRBJ1-1; possibly TRBD1 for D (5 bases). The V gene's germline CDR1 is SNHLY and CDR2 FYNNEI. The CDR3 extends over 16 amino acids. Trimming pared 6 bases from V and 1 base from J, leaving 18 bases between. CDR3 amino acids: CASSTTYGGENTEAFF. The CDR3 region has the DNA TGTGCCAGCAGCACTACCTATGGAGGGGAGAACACTGAAGCTTTCTTT.

V usage is TRBV6-1 and J usage is TRBJ2-7, with 7 bases lining up with TRBD2. The trim removed 6 bases at V and 5 bases at J, leaving 4 bases unmatched. Per the germline V gene, CDR1 is MNHNS and CDR2 is SASEGT. CDR3 size: 12 residues. In nucleotides, the CDR3 is TGTGCCAGCAGGAAGCGGGGCGACGAGCAGTACTTC. This gives the protein CASRKRGDEQYF.

Worth noting for this clone: Because it lacks the conserved phenylalanine or tryptophan at the end, this CDR3 is likely a read error. The chain employs TRBV5-1 and TRBJ1-2, with 10 positions matching TRBD1. J was trimmed by 7 bases and V by 3 bases; bases with no gene match: 6. CDR1 and CDR2 (germline): SGHRS, YFSETQ. This CDR3 has 14 amino acids. CDR3 in DNA: TGCGCCAGCAGCTATGACAGGGGGCAGCGTGGCTACACCCTC. It specifies CASSYDRGQRGYTL.

V gene TRBV18 combines with J gene TRBJ1-1, with D possibly TRBD1 on 5 matching bases. This CDR3 contains 15 residues. The germline CDR1 and CDR2 sequences are KGHSH and LQKENI. V lost 3 bases and J 4 bases, leaving 15 bases between the germline ends. The CDR3 DNA follows: TGTGCCAGCTCACCGCGGGATCAGGGCGGCACTGAAGCTTTCTTT. This encodes CASSPRDQGGTEAFF.

The rearrangement uses TRBV10-1 and TRBJ1-1; D remains ambiguous. V lost 5 bases and J 1 base, leaving 8 bases between the germline ends. Germline assignment: CDR1 WNHNN and CDR2 SYGVQD (reference sequence). The CDR3 length is 13 residues. As DNA, the CDR3 is TGCGCCAGCAGTACCAACAGGAACACTGAAGCTTTCTTT. Residues: CASSTNRNTEAFF.

The V gene is TRBV7-2, the J gene TRBJ2-5; 10 bases are shared with TRBD1. V was clipped by 7 bases and J by 3 bases; unmatched bases: 8. This CDR3 spans 15 amino acids. Germline CDR1 reads SGHTA; CDR2 reads FQGNSA. The DNA of the CDR3 is TGTGCCAGCACCAGAACGGGACAGGGGAAAGAGACCCAGTACTTC. It encodes CASTRTGQGKETQYF.

This sequence joins TRBV23-1 and TRBJ1-4, with a weak D call TRBD1 (6 bases). TRBV23-1 is marked as an open reading frame, function uncertain. The V and J ends lost 1 base and 7 bases respectively, with 22 bases between them. The CDR3 covers 18 residues. The CDR3 sequence: CASSQLMVTGQGFEKLFF. DNA of the CDR3: TGCGCCAGCAGTCAATTAATGGTTACGGGGCAGGGGTTTGAAAAACTGTTTTTT.

The chain carries TRBV6-1 and TRBJ2-5; D is possibly TRBD1 (7 bases). The CDR3 has 16 residues. Germline V gene data show CDR1 as MNHNS and CDR2 as SASEGT. The V and J ends lost 0 bases and 3 bases respectively, with 14 bases between them. The CDR3 bases are TGTGCCAGCAGTGAAGCGTTAGCCAGGGGGGAAGAGACCCAGTACTTC. Translated: CASSEALARGEETQYF.